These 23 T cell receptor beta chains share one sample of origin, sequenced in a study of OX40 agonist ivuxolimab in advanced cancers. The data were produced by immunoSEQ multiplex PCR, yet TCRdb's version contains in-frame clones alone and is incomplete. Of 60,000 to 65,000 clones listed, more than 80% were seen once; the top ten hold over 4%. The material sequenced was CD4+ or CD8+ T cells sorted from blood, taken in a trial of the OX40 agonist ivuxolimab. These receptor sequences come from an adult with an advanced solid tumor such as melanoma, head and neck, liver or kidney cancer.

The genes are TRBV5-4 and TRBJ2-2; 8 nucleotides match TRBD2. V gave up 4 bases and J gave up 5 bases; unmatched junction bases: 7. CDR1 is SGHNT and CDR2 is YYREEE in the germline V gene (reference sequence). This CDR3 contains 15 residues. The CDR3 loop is CASSPVGRETGELFF. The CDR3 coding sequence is TGTGCCAGCAGCCCGGTCGGGAGGGAGACCGGGGAGCTGTTTTTT.

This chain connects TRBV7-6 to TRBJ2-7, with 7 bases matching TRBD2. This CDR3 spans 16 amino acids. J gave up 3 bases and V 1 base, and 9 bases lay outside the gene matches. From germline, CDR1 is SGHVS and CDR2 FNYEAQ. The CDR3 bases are TGTGCCAGCAGCTTAGGGGGCGGGGGTAGGGGCTACGAGCAGTACTTC. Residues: CASSLGGGGRGYEQYF.

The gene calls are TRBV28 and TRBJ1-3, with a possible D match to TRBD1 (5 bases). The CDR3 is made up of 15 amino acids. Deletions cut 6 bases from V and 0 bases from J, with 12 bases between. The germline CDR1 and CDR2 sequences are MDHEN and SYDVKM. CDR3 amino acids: CASRWGGSSGNTIYF. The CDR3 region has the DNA TGTGCCAGCAGATGGGGGGGGTCCTCTGGAAACACCATATATTTT.

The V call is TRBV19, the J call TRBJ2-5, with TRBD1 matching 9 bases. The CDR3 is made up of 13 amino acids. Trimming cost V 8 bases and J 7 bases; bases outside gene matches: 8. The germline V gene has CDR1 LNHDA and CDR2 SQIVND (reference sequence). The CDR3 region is CASGQGLRGTQYF. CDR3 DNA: TGTGCCAGTGGACAGGGGTTAAGAGGGACCCAGTACTTC.

CDR3 sequence reads: CASSGGTEAFF. For the CDR3, the DNA is TGTGCCAGCAGCGGGGGAACTGAAGCTTTCTTT. The rearrangement uses TRBV28 and TRBJ1-1; D possibly corresponds to TRBD1 (5 bases). CDR1 MDHEN and CDR2 SYDVKM come from the germline V gene. This CDR3 spans 11 amino acids. Trimming took 6 bases from V and 5 from J, leaving 7 bases between them.

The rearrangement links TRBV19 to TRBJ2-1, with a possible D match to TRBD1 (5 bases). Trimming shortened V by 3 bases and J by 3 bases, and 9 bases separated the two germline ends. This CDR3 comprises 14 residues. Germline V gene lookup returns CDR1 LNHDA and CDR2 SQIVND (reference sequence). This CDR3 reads CASSIMDNYNEQFF. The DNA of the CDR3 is TGTGCCAGTAGTATTATGGACAACTACAATGAGCAGTTCTTC.

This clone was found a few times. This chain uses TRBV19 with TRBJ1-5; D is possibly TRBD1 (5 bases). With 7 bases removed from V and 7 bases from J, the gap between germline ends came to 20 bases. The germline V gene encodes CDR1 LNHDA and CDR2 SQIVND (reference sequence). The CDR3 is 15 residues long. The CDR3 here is CASIPAGQPGQPQHF. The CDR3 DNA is TGTGCCAGTATCCCCGCGGGGCAGCCGGGACAGCCCCAGCATTTT. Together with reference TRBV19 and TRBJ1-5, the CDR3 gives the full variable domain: DGGITQSPKYLFRKEGQNVTLSCEQNLNHDAMYWYRQDPGQGLRLIYYSQIVNDFQKGDIAEGYSVSREKKESFPLTVTSAQKNPTAFYLCASIPAGQPGQPQHFGDGTRLSIL.

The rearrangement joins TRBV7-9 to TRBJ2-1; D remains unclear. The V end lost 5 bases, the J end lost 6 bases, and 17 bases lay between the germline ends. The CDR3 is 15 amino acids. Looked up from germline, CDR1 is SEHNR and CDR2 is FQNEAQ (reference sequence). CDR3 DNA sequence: TGTGCCAGCAGCCCCCGTTCCCGGCGGACCAATGAGCAGTTCTTC. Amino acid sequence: CASSPRSRRTNEQFF.

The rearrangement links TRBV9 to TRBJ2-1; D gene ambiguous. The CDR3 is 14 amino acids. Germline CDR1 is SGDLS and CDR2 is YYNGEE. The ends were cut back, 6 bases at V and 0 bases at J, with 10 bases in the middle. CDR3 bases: TGTGCCAGCACCCATGGCAGCTCCTACAATGAGCAGTTCTTC. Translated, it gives CASTHGSSYNEQFF. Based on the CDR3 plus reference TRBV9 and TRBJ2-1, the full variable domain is DSGVTQTPKHLITATGQRVTLRCSPRSGDLSVYWYQQSLDQGLQFLIQYYNGEERAKGNILERFSAQQFPDLHSELNLSSLELGDSALYFCASTHGSSYNEQFFGPGTRLTVL.

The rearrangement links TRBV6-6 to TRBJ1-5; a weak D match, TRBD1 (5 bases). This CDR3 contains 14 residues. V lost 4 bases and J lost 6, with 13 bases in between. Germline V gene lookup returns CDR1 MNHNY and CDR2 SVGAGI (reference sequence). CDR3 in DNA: TGTGCCAGCAGTTTTCAGGGTCGGGGTCAGCCCCAGCATTTT. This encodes CASSFQGRGQPQHF.

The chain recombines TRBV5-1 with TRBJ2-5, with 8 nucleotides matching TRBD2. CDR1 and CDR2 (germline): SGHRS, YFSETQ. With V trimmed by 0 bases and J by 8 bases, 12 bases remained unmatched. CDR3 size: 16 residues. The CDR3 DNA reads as TGCGCCAGCAGCTTGGAGTCCTTAGCGGGAAAACGAACCCAGTACTTC. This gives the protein CASSLESLAGKRTQYF.

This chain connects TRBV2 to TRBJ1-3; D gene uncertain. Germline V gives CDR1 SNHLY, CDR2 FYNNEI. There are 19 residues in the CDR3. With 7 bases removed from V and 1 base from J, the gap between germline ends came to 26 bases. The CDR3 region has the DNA TGTGCCAGCAAGTTTAGGAGGGAGCTCCCCACCTTTTCTGGAAACACCATATATTTT. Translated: CASKFRRELPTFSGNTIYF.

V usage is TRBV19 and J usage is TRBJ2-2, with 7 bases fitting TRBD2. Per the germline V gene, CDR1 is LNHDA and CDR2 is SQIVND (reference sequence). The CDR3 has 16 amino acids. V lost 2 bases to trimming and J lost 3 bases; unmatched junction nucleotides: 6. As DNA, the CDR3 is TGTGCCAGTAGTATAAAGACTAGCCAGTACACCGGGGAGCTGTTTTTT. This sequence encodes CASSIKTSQYTGELFF.

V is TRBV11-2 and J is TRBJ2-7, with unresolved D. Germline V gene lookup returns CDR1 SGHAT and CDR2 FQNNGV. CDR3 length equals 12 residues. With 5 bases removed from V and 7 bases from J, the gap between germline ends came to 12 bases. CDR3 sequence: CASSPTAVEQYF. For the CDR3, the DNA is TGTGCCAGCAGCCCGACCGCTGTAGAGCAGTACTTC.

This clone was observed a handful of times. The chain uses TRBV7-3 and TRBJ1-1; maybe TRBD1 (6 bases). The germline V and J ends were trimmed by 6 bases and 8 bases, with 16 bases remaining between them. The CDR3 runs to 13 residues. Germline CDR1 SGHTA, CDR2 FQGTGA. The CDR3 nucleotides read TGTGCCAGCAGTAATAGGTGGGGGGCCGAAGCTTTCTTT. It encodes CASSNRWGAEAFF.

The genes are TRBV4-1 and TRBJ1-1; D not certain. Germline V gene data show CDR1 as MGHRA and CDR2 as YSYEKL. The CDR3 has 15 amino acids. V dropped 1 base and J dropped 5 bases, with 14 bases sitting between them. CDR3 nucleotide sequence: TGCGCCAGCAGCCAAGTTTATGGGAAGGGTACTGAAGCTTTCTTT. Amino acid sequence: CASSQVYGKGTEAFF.

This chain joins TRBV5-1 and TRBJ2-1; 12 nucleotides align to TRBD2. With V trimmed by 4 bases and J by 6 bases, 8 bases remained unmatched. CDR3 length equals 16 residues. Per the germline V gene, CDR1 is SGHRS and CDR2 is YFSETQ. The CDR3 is CASSLGGLAGINEQFF. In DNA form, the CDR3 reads TGCGCCAGCAGCCTGGGAGGACTAGCGGGAATCAATGAGCAGTTCTTC.

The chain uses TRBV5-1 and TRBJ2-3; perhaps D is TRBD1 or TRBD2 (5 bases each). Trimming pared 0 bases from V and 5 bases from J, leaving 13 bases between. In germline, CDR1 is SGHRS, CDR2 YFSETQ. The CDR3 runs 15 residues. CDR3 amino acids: CASSLAPGPGDTQYF. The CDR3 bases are TGCGCCAGCAGCTTGGCGCCGGGGCCGGGAGATACGCAGTATTTT.

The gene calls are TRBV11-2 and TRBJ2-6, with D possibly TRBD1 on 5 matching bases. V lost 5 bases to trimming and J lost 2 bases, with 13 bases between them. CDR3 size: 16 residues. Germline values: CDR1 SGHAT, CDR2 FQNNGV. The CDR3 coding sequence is TGTGCCAGCAGCCCCCTGACAGCAACTGGGGCCAACGTCCTGACTTTC. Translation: CASSPLTATGANVLTF.

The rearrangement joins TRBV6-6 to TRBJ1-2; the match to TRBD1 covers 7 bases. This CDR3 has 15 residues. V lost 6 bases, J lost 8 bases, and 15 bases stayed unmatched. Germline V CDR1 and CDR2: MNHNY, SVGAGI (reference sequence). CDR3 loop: CASSRQGDDIGGYTF. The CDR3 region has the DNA TGTGCCAGCAGCCGACAGGGCGATGATATTGGCGGCTACACCTTC.

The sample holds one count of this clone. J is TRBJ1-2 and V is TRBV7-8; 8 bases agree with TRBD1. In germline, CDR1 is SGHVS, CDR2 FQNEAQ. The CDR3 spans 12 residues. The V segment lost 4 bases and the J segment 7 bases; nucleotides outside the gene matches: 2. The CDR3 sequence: CASSSDRAGYTF. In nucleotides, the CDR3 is TGTGCCAGCAGCTCGGACAGGGCTGGCTACACCTTC.

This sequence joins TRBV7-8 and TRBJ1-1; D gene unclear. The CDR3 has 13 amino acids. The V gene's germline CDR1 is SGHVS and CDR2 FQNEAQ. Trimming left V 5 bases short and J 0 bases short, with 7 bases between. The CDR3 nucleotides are TGTGCCAGCAGCCAGAGACTGAACACTGAAGCTTTCTTT. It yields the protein CASSQRLNTEAFF.

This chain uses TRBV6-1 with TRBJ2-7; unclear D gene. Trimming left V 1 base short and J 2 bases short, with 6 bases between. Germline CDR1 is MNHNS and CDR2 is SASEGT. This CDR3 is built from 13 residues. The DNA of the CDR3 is TGTGCCAGCAGTGAAGGTAGTACCTACGAGCAGTACTTC. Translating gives CASSEGSTYEQYF.